Described below is a single TCR beta chain sequence and its context. CDR1 GTSNPN and CDR2 SVGIG come from the germline V gene (reference sequence). CDR3 length equals 14 residues. V lost 0 bases to trimming and J lost 15 bases, with 21 bases between them. Method: immunoSEQ multiplex PCR; TCRdb's copy keeps in-frame clones and lacks some. The sample has about 540,000 clones; about four fifths are singletons. The data were taken from a study of shared T cell receptors in the human thymus. Another study also made use of these data, one on human thymus T cells. That source adds: In corrective heart surgery, resections were taken, and these provided the thymus tissue. Thymic and blood repertoires seemed to show skewed V and J gene use. Related research described strongly overlapping thymic repertoires in unrelated people.

The sequenced sample consisted of thymocytes. This TCR came from a boy under three years old with a congenital heart defect. The rearrangement joins TRBV30 to TRBJ2-1, with D perhaps matching TRBD2 (6 bases). This CDR3 is CAWSVQRARRAGFF. CDR3 sequence (DNA): TGTGCCTGGAGTGTTCAACGGGCAAGGAGGGCGGGGTTCTTC.